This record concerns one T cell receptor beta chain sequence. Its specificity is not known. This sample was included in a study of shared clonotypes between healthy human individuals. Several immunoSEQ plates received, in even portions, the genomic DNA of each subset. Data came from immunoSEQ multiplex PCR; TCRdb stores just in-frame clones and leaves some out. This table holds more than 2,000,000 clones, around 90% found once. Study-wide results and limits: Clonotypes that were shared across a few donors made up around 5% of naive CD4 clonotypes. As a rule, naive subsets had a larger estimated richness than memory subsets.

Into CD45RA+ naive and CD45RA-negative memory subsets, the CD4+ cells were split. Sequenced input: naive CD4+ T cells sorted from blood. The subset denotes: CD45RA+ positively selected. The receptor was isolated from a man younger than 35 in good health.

CDR3 residues: CASSLSTGGTYEQYF. CDR3 DNA sequence: TGTGCCAGCAGTCTATCGACAGGGGGAACCTACGAGCAGTACTTC. The V call is TRBV6-5, the J call TRBJ2-7; 9 bases align to TRBD1. The CDR3 is made up of 15 amino acids. Germline CDR1 and CDR2: MNHEY and SVGAGI. V shed 5 bases and J 2 bases; nucleotides not matched to a gene: 7.